The 8 T cell receptor beta chains in this list originate from one sample, sequenced in a study of blood T cells in healthy people across ages. A second about 6 to 12 cycle PCR used barcoded and J-beta primers. TCRdb reprocessed the 5' RACE reads via MiXCR and lists one record per CDR3 protein. The data hold about 1.6 million distinct CDR3 sequences, with roughly 32% observed a single time. The sample was blood. These receptors were obtained from a woman in her 30s in good health.

Turning to this clonotype: Compared with germline, one end of the junction differs, possibly owing to a read error. J is TRBJ2-3 and V is TRBV5-1; D is perhaps TRBD1 (6 bases). Germline values: CDR1 SGHRS, CDR2 YFSETQ. This CDR3 contains 17 residues. This chain's CDR3 is CASSLVQGFPSTDTLYF. For the CDR3, the DNA is TGCGCCAGCAGCTTGGTCCAGGGGTTTCCTAGCACAGATACGCTGTATTTT.

The chain employs TRBV29-1 and TRBJ2-7; tentatively, D is TRBD2 (6 bases). In germline, CDR1 is SQVTM, CDR2 ANQGSEA. V dropped 1 base and J dropped 2 bases, with 18 bases sitting between them. The CDR3 is made up of 16 amino acids. The CDR3 region is CSVEAWGSRRAYEQYF. The CDR3 nucleotides are TGCAGCGTTGAAGCCTGGGGTAGCAGGAGGGCCTACGAGCAGTACTTC.

This clonotype has only a few counts. V usage is TRBV12-3 or TRBV12-4 and J usage is TRBJ2-5; D possibly corresponds to TRBD2 (6 bases). Trimming pared 4 bases from V and 2 bases from J, leaving 11 bases between. The CDR3 extends over 14 amino acids. The CDR3 coding sequence is TGTGCCAGCAGTTCGGACTATCGGCAAGAGACCCAGTACTTC. Encoded protein: CASSSDYRQETQYF.

V gene TRBV20-1 combines with J gene TRBJ1-2, with TRBD1 as a possible D gene (5 bases). The germline V gene has CDR1 DFQATT and CDR2 SNEGSKA (reference sequence). V was clipped by 1 base and J by 8 bases, with 14 bases between them. There are 13 residues in the CDR3. CDR3 residues: CSARGGSSSGYTF. The CDR3 DNA follows: TGCAGTGCTAGAGGGGGGTCCTCCTCGGGCTACACCTTC.

This clonotype was found once. CDR3 amino acids: CATSQGGGSDTQYF. The CDR3 region has the DNA TGTGCCACTTCTCAGGGAGGGGGGTCGGATACGCAGTATTTT. The chain has TRBV10-3 and TRBJ2-3; maybe TRBD2 (7 bases). This CDR3 comprises 14 residues. V was trimmed by 10 bases and J by 6 bases, leaving 20 bases between them. In germline, CDR1 is ENHRY, CDR2 SYGVKD.

With respect to this clonotype: This sequence may be a read error, since a much larger clone differs from it by one base. The chain carries TRBV4-1 and TRBJ2-1; TRBD2 matches at 10 bases. The germline V gene has CDR1 MGHRA and CDR2 YSYEKL. The trim removed 1 base at V and 10 bases at J, leaving 7 bases unmatched. The CDR3 consists of 15 residues. The CDR3 reads CASSQGASGRDEQFF. CDR3 bases: TGCGCCAGCAGCCAAGGAGCGAGCGGGAGGGACGAGCAGTTCTTC.

This chain connects TRBV18 to TRBJ2-5; 7 bases align to TRBD1. V lost 8 bases and J lost 0; bases outside the gene matches: 9. The CDR3 consists of 15 residues. Germline V gives CDR1 KGHSH, CDR2 LQKENI. Written as DNA, the CDR3 is TGTGCCAGCCCATCACTACAGGGGAACCAAGAGACCCAGTACTTC. Protein: CASPSLQGNQETQYF.

The rearrangement uses TRBV20-1 and TRBJ2-5, with 8 positions matching TRBD1. The J call is in doubt because the DNA end fits TRBJ2-7 better. Germline loops: CDR1 DFQATT, CDR2 SNEGSKA (reference sequence). This CDR3 has 11 residues. The CDR3 region is CSARQGREQYF. CDR3 sequence (DNA): TGCAGTGCTCGACAGGGGCGCGAGCAGTACTTC.